This T cell receptor (beta chain) comes out of a study of blood T cell repertoires in COVID-19. Looking at the study overall: Acute and convalescent COVID-19 samples came from the United States, Italy and Spain. T cells, B-cell-depleted T cells, or PBMCs supplied cDNA or gDNA.

Authors' data handling: By means of reference gene primer amplification, nucleated cell counts were estimated. The table came from immunoSEQ multiplex PCR; TCRdb's copy has only in-frame clones and leaves some out. That table is the source of V, J and clone size, and D and trimming were worked out from the DNA. This table holds 380,000 or so clones, 86% found once. While infection was still active, Seattle patients were enrolled and then followed longitudinally. The CDR3 is made up of 15 amino acids. V lost 0 bases and J 4 bases, leaving 13 bases between the germline ends. Germline V lookup: CDR1 SGHNT, CDR2 YYREEE (reference sequence).

The clonotype originates from an older woman with COVID-19, enrolled during active disease. Material for sequencing was peripheral blood. The V gene is TRBV5-4, the J gene TRBJ1-2; TRBD1 might be the D (6 bases). The CDR3: CASSLVWGRGYGYTF. In DNA form, the CDR3 reads TGTGCCAGCAGCTTGGTTTGGGGGCGCGGCTATGGCTACACCTTC.